Here is one TCR beta chain with its context. Its antigen remains unknown. In TCRdb, the 5' RACE reads were re-called with MiXCR into one record per CDR3 protein. The sample yields 450,000 to 550,000 distinct CDR3 sequences, about 19% seen once. This CDR3 contains 16 residues. The germline V gene has CDR1 SGHAT and CDR2 FQNNGV. With V trimmed by 0 bases and J by 7 bases, 8 bases remained unmatched. The sample originates from a study of T cells after yellow fever vaccination. Notes on the study in general: Among primary-vaccination clones, most reappeared after the booster, at roughly 95% for CD4 and about 90% for CD8.

The sample consisted of PBMCs, taken 15 days after the yellow fever booster vaccination. The sequence was obtained from a man aged 25-45 years who received the YFV17D yellow fever vaccine. The rearrangement joins TRBV11-2 to TRBJ2-3, with 9 bases aligning to TRBD2. The CDR3, as DNA: TGTGCCAGCAGCTTAGATAATAGCGGGAGTGGGTATACGCAGTATTTT. Translation gives CASSLDNSGSGYTQYF.